The subject of this entry is one TCR beta chain. The antigen is undetermined. This specimen comes from a study of identical twins. Study results and limitations: Analyses of zero insertions could be partly confounded by invariant MAIT and iNKT cells.

TCRdb recomputed calls from the 5' RACE reads with MiXCR, one row per CDR3 protein. In the table there are under 250,000 distinct CDR3 sequences, less than 10% of which are singletons. This CDR3 contains 13 residues. The V end lost 1 base, the J end lost 7 bases, and 11 bases lay between the germline ends. CDR1 is LGHNA, CDR2 YNFKEQ, per germline. What was sequenced was memory (CD45RO+) T cells sorted from blood. The TCR sequence derives from a woman under 30 in good health. This sequence joins TRBV4-2 and TRBJ2-7; TRBD2 might be the D (6 bases). The CDR3 nucleotides read TGTGCCAGCAGCCAAGGACTCGGGAGTGAGCAGTACTTC. Translation gives CASSQGLGSEQYF.